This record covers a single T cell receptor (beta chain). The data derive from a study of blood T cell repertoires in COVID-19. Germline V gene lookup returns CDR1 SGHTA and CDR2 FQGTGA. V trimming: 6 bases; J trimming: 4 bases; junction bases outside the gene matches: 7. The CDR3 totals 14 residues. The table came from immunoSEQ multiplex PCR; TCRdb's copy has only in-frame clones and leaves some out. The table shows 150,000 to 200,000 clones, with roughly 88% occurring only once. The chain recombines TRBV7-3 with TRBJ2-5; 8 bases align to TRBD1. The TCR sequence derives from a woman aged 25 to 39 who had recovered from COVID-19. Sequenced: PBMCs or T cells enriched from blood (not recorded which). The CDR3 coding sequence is TGTGCCAGCAGGAGATCAGGGGGCTCAGAGACCCAGTACTTC. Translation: CASRRSGGSETQYF.